This T cell receptor beta chain appears in the sequencing data of a study of cytomegalovirus exposure and HLA in healthy donors. As for the study in general: When 398 donors were genotyped, over 80% of them were found to fall in the Caucasian-associated ancestry cluster.

The CDR3 is made up of 15 amino acids. V was shortened by 1 base and J by 1 base, with 8 bases between the two germline ends. Germline V gene data show CDR1 as KGHSH and CDR2 as LQKENI. Healthy bone marrow donors formed the donor group. At collection, donors were nominally healthy, but unrecorded immune exposures were probable. PCR used 60 Vbeta primers and 13 Jbeta primers. Original handling: Approximately 9.9 million of around 85 million unique TCR beta chains were shared, per a later count. Data came from immunoSEQ multiplex PCR; TCRdb stores just in-frame clones and leaves some out. V, J and clone size reflect that table, while D and trimming were determined from the DNA. Among roughly 89,000 clones, around 81% were seen once, and the ten largest hold 2% to 2.5%.

This TCR derives from a man younger than 35 in good health and CMV-seronegative. The gene calls are TRBV18 and TRBJ1-3; TRBD1 might be the D (6 bases). The material sequenced was PBMCs. The CDR3 reads CASSPQGVSGNTIYF. In DNA, the CDR3 is TGTGCCAGCTCACCACAGGGGGTATCTGGAAACACCATATATTTT.